A selection of T cell receptor beta chains follows, all from one sample in a study of blood T cell repertoires in COVID-19. Profiled with immunoSEQ multiplex PCR; TCRdb holds only in-frame clones, not every one. The profile shows 250,000 to 300,000 clones, more than 75% of them singletons. The specimen was PBMCs or T cells enriched from blood (not recorded which). These TCRs come from a woman aged 40 to 50 with acute COVID-19. The CDR3 runs from the conserved cysteine through the conserved F or W. The D gene is left open where the match is weak.

cdr3_aa d_call j_call v_call
CASMAAFNVLTF NA TRBJ2-6 TRBV19
CATSDSSGRVVGTGELFF TRBD2 TRBJ2-2 TRBV24-1
CASSQDLETEDYGYTF NA TRBJ1-2 TRBV4-3
CASSEASGRVNEQFF TRBD2 TRBJ2-1 TRBV19
CASSEGAYTEAFF NA TRBJ1-1 TRBV6-1
CASSLAGQGASRYF TRBD1 TRBJ2-7 TRBV5-1
CASSHYSGTGSSYGYTF TRBD1 TRBJ1-2 TRBV28
CASSLGVLTGELFF NA TRBJ2-2 TRBV11-2
CASSDIGDLGLGNEKLFF NA TRBJ1-4 TRBV2
CASRERGGQETQYF TRBD2 TRBJ2-5 TRBV7-2
CASSQDVAGGLTYNEQFF TRBD2 TRBJ2-1 TRBV3-1/TRBV3-2
CAWSGRQGRREKLFF TRBD1 TRBJ1-4 TRBV30
CASSIDRAQSSGNTIYF NA TRBJ1-3 TRBV19
CASSPGLAGDIDTQYF TRBD2 TRBJ2-3 TRBV3-1/TRBV3-2
CATTRGTGNSPLHF TRBD1 TRBJ1-6 TRBV2
CASSLDRTPGGEYF NA TRBJ2-7 TRBV7-2
CASSPPRGGAFF NA TRBJ1-1 TRBV12-3/TRBV12-4
CASKEGNEQFF NA TRBJ2-1 TRBV2
CASSLDTGNQPQHF NA TRBJ1-5 TRBV5-1
CASRAGGAGQPQHF NA TRBJ1-5 TRBV28
CAIGRGGRTGELFF TRBD2 TRBJ2-2 TRBV10-3
CASSKEGQGLSYEQYF TRBD1 TRBJ2-7 TRBV19